This passage covers 20 T cell receptor beta chains from one sample sequenced in a study of cytomegalovirus exposure and HLA in healthy donors. The PCR employed 60 Vbeta primers together with 13 Jbeta primers. Profiled with immunoSEQ multiplex PCR; TCRdb holds only in-frame clones, not every one. Here the sample spans over 100,000 clones, roughly 80% being singletons. The sequenced material came from PBMCs. The receptors were sampled from a young man in good health and CMV-seropositive.

The CDR3 reads CASSASGYGYTF. CDR3 DNA sequence: TGTGCCAGCAGTGCCAGTGGTTATGGCTACACCTTC. V gene TRBV2 combines with J gene TRBJ1-2; unclear D gene. CDR3 length: 12 residues. Between the trimmed V and J ends, which lost 4 bases and 5 bases, there was a span of 8 bases. CDR1 is SNHLY, CDR2 FYNNEI, per germline.

The chain has TRBV7-9 and TRBJ2-7; TRBD2 aligns across 7 bases. CDR3 length equals 16 residues. V lost 4 bases, J lost 0 bases, and 9 bases stayed unmatched. The V gene's germline CDR1 is SEHNR and CDR2 FQNEAQ (reference sequence). The CDR3 loop reads CASSYTAGRYSYEQYF. In DNA, the CDR3 is TGTGCCAGCAGCTACACAGCGGGGAGATACTCCTACGAGCAGTACTTC.

This clone was seen only once. This chain links TRBV18 with TRBJ1-3; D unresolved. Germline CDR1 KGHSH, CDR2 LQKENI. Trimming pared 1 base from V and 8 bases from J, leaving 9 bases between. The CDR3 covers 13 residues. The CDR3 spells CASSPRYGDTIYF. For the CDR3, the DNA is TGTGCCAGCTCACCACGTTACGGGGACACCATATATTTT.

V gene TRBV7-8 combines with J gene TRBJ1-1, with 7 bases fitting TRBD1. J gave up 1 base and V 6 bases, and 5 bases lay outside the gene matches. This CDR3 spans 14 amino acids. Germline CDR1 and CDR2: SGHVS and FQNEAQ. The CDR3 sequence: CASSETGRNTEAFF. The CDR3 DNA sequence: TGTGCCAGCAGTGAGACAGGGCGGAACACTGAAGCTTTCTTT. The full variable domain, in which reference TRBV7-8 and TRBJ1-1 provide the parts outside the CDR3, is GAGVSQSPRYKVAKRGQDVALRCDPISGHVSLFWYQQALGQGPEFLTYFQNEAQLDKSGLPSDRFFAERPEGSVSTLKIQRTQQEDSAVYLCASSETGRNTEAFFGQGTRLTVV.

This sequence joins TRBV7-9 and TRBJ1-1, with unresolved D. The CDR3 length is 16 residues. CDR1 is SEHNR and CDR2 is FQNEAQ in the germline V gene (reference sequence). V lost 4 bases to trimming and J lost 6 bases, with 21 bases between them. The CDR3 is CASSSTPRVTKAEAFF. For the CDR3, the DNA is TGTGCCAGCAGCTCCACCCCCCGGGTTACAAAGGCTGAAGCTTTCTTT.

This chain links TRBV20-1 with TRBJ1-1; D ambiguous. This CDR3 is built from 11 residues. CDR1 is DFQATT and CDR2 is SNEGSKA in the germline V gene (reference sequence). Trimming removed 3 bases at V and 5 bases at J, with 7 bases between. CDR3 sequence reads: CSASSETEAFF. The CDR3 nucleotides are TGCAGTGCTAGTTCTGAGACTGAAGCTTTCTTT.

Here the CDR3 reads CASRPGGTPYNEQFF. CDR3 sequence (DNA): TGTGCCAGTAGGCCCGGGGGTACCCCCTACAATGAGCAGTTCTTC. The chain carries TRBV19 and TRBJ2-1; D may be TRBD2 (6 bases). This CDR3 spans 15 amino acids. The V gene's germline CDR1 is LNHDA and CDR2 SQIVND (reference sequence). V lost 6 bases, J lost 2 bases, and 14 bases lay in between.

CDR3 loop: CASSLTPADTEAFF. In DNA, the CDR3 is TGTGCCAGCAGCCTGACCCCGGCGGACACTGAAGCTTTCTTT. The V and J genes are TRBV5-4 and TRBJ1-1, with D uncertain. This CDR3 contains 14 residues. The ends were cut back, 4 bases at V and 3 bases at J, with 13 bases in the middle. Looked up from germline, CDR1 is SGHNT and CDR2 is YYREEE (reference sequence).

This clone was observed once. This chain uses TRBV6-5 with TRBJ2-3; tentative D call: TRBD2 (5 bases). Trimming removed 2 bases from V and 2 bases from J, with 11 bases in between. CDR3 size: 15 residues. The germline V gene encodes CDR1 MNHEY and CDR2 SVGAGI. The CDR3 DNA follows: TGTGCCAGCAGTTACGGCGGGTTCAACACAGATACGCAGTATTTT. Translated, it gives CASSYGGFNTDTQYF.

On this clone: Other DNA sequences in this sample translate to the same CDR3. The chain employs TRBV5-1 and TRBJ1-5; 7 nucleotides agree with TRBD1. J gave up 1 base and V 4 bases, and 5 bases lay outside the gene matches. The CDR3 spans 15 residues. CDR1 and CDR2 from the germline V gene are SGHRS and YFSETQ. CDR3 DNA: TGCGCCAGCAGCCTACAGGGGATCAGCAATCAGCCCCAGCATTTT. Amino acids: CASSLQGISNQPQHF.

This clone was counted only a few times. This chain connects TRBV14 to TRBJ2-2; D may be TRBD1 (5 bases). Germline V gene sequence: CDR1 SGHDN, CDR2 FVKESK. CDR3 length: 16 residues. V lost 2 bases to trimming and J lost 3 bases, with 13 bases between them. The CDR3 is CASSQWQGSHTGELFF. The CDR3 region has the DNA TGTGCCAGCAGCCAATGGCAGGGAAGTCACACCGGGGAGCTGTTTTTT. Full variable domain (rest looked up from reference TRBV14 and TRBJ2-2): EAGVTQFPSHSVIEKGQTVTLRCDPISGHDNLYWYRRVMGKEIKFLLHFVKESKQDESGMPNNRFLAERTGGTYSTLKVQPAELEDSGVYFCASSQWQGSHTGELFFGEGSRLTVL.

V and J are TRBV6-6 and TRBJ1-2, with D unclear. The germline CDR1 and CDR2 sequences are MNHNY and SVGAGI (reference sequence). Trimming removed 5 bases at V and 0 bases at J, with 10 bases between. The CDR3 contains 14 residues. CDR3 region: CASSPRQANYGYTF. CDR3 sequence (DNA): TGTGCCAGCAGTCCCCGGCAGGCTAACTATGGCTACACCTTC.

The V and J genes are TRBV19 and TRBJ1-1; a possible D gene is TRBD1 (5 bases). V was cut by 1 base and J by 1 base, with 7 bases left in between. Germline V gene sequence: CDR1 LNHDA, CDR2 SQIVND (reference sequence). The CDR3 loop spans 14 amino acids. DNA of the CDR3: TGTGCCAGTAGTATAGGGGGCAGGAACACTGAAGCTTTCTTT. Translating it yields CASSIGGRNTEAFF.

The V and J genes are TRBV7-6 and TRBJ2-5, with 11 positions matching TRBD2. V lost 5 bases and J lost 4; bases outside the gene matches: 3. Germline lookup yields CDR1 SGHVS and CDR2 FNYEAQ. This CDR3 has 14 amino acids. CDR3 DNA sequence: TGTGCCAGCAGCACCCTAGCGGGAGGAGAGACCCAGTACTTC. The encoded protein is CASSTLAGGETQYF.

V gene TRBV19 combines with J gene TRBJ2-7, with D perhaps given as TRBD1 or TRBD2 (5 bases each). Germline V gene data show CDR1 as LNHDA and CDR2 as SQIVND (reference sequence). The CDR3 is 13 residues long. The germline V and J ends were trimmed by 0 bases and 7 bases, with 10 bases remaining between them. CDR3 amino acids: CASSIDLEGEQYV. As DNA, the CDR3 is TGTGCCAGTAGTATAGATCTAGAGGGGGAGCAGTACGTC.

The J gene is TRBJ1-1, the V gene TRBV6-5, with a tentative D call TRBD1 (5 bases). The CDR3 sequence is 16 residues long. Trimming took off 2 bases at V and 4 bases at J, with 17 bases between the two ends. From germline, CDR1 is MNHEY and CDR2 SVGAGI. The CDR3 DNA reads as TGTGCCAGCAGTTACCATCCAGGGATGGAGGGCACTGAAGCTTTCTTT. Encoded protein: CASSYHPGMEGTEAFF.

The chain couples TRBV5-4 to TRBJ2-5; unclear D gene. V lost 1 base, J lost 0 bases, and 7 bases lay in between. CDR1 is SGHNT and CDR2 is YYREEE in the germline V gene (reference sequence). There are 14 residues in the CDR3. The CDR3 sequence: CASSLTPHQETQYF. The DNA of the CDR3 is TGTGCCAGCAGCTTGACACCGCACCAAGAGACCCAGTACTTC.

The chain uses TRBV5-1 and TRBJ2-3, with 11 nucleotides matching TRBD2. This CDR3 has 17 residues. CDR1 is SGHRS and CDR2 is YFSETQ in the germline V gene. Trimming took 1 base from V and 1 from J; bases not matched to a gene: 5. CDR3 protein: CASSLSMTSGGTDTQYF. The CDR3 DNA follows: TGCGCCAGCAGCTTGTCTATGACTAGCGGGGGCACAGATACGCAGTATTTT.

The chain employs TRBV7-9 and TRBJ1-1; TRBD1 agrees at 9 bases. CDR1 and CDR2 (germline): SEHNR, FQNEAQ (reference sequence). The CDR3 is 15 residues long. Germline trimming cut 4 bases from V and 4 bases from J; bases unmatched to any gene: 7. CDR3 residues: CASSSTGTGITEAFF. The CDR3 DNA follows: TGTGCCAGCAGCTCAACCGGGACAGGGATCACTGAAGCTTTCTTT.

The chain links TRBV5-6 to TRBJ1-1, with 8 bases lining up with TRBD1. Germline V lookup: CDR1 SGHDT, CDR2 YYEEEE. With 0 bases clipped from V and 4 bases from J, the junction kept 5 bases outside the gene matches. The CDR3 totals 15 residues. The CDR3 bases are TGTGCCAGCAGCTTGGTGCAGGGGGCAAGCACTGAAGCTTTCTTT. This sequence encodes CASSLVQGASTEAFF. Supplemented by reference TRBV5-6 and TRBJ1-1, the full variable domain reads DAGVTQSPTHLIKTRGQQVTLRCSPKSGHDTVSWYQQALGQGPQFIFQYYEEEERQRGNFPDRFSGHQFPNYSSELNVNALLLGDSALYLCASSLVQGASTEAFFGQGTRLTVV.